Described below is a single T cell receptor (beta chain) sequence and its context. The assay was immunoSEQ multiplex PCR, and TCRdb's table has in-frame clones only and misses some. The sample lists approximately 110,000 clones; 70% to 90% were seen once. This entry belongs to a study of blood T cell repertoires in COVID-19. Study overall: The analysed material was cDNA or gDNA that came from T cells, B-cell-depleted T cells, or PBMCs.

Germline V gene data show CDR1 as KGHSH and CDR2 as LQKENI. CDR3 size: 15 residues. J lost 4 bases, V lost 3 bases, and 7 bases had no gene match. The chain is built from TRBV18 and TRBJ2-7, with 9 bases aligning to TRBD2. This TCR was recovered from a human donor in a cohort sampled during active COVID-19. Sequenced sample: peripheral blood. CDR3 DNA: TGTGCCAGCTCACCGCCTAGCGGGAAACGGTACGAGCAGTACTTC. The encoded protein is CASSPPSGKRYEQYF. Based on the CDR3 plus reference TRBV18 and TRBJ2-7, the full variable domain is NAGVMQNPRHLVRRRGQEARLRCSPMKGHSHVYWYRQLPEEGLKFMVYLQKENIIDESGMPKERFSAEFPKEGPSILRIQQVVRGDSAAYFCASSPPSGKRYEQYFGPGTRLTVT.